A single TCR beta chain is shown here with its context. Its antigen is as yet unknown. The data were obtained in a study of hypomethylating agent response in myelodysplastic syndrome. Study background: Mean age was about 78 +/- 6.2 years; diploid cytogenetics predominated. Study-level points and caveats: No significant post-treatment change in richness, rarefaction diversity or clonality, across all patients or response groups.

Germline CDR1 reads LGHNA; CDR2 reads YNFKEQ. Trimming cost V 8 bases and J 5 bases, with 9 bases left between them. The CDR3 runs to 12 residues. At survey resolution, roughly 400 ng of DNA per sample was split into two 200 ng replicates. The assay was immunoSEQ multiplex PCR, and TCRdb's table has in-frame clones only and misses some. This sample has around 6,600 clones, with about 80% found just once. The clonotype comes from a human donor with myelodysplastic syndrome. This rearrangement joins TRBV4-2 to TRBJ2-2; D gene ambiguous. Source: bone marrow, taken before or after starting hypomethylating agent treatment for myelodysplastic syndrome (not recorded which). The CDR3: CASRSWTGELFF. Written as DNA, the CDR3 is TGTGCCAGCCGCTCCTGGACCGGGGAGCTGTTTTTT.